This T cell receptor (beta chain) was documented in a study of cytomegalovirus exposure and HLA in healthy donors. Regarding this clone: Antigen: not known.

The PCR made use of 60 Vbeta and 13 Jbeta primers. Sequencing used immunoSEQ multiplex PCR; TCRdb keeps in-frame clones, though not all of them. This table holds approximately 220,000 clones, roughly 80% found once. V shed 4 bases, J shed 6 bases, and the junction held 0 bases outside the gene matches. The CDR3 is 13 amino acids. The V gene's germline CDR1 is MNHEY and CDR2 SMNVEV (reference sequence). Whole-study findings and limits: Later, TCR association rates were found to vary by HLA locus, highest for DRB1 and lowest for HLA-C.

The chain uses TRBV27 and TRBJ2-1; 10 bases map to TRBD2. The sequence derives from a man aged 35-49 years in good health and CMV-seropositive. Input material: PBMCs. CDR3 residues: CASSSSGSNEQFF. CDR3 nucleotide sequence: TGTGCCAGCAGTTCTAGCGGGAGCAATGAGCAGTTCTTC.